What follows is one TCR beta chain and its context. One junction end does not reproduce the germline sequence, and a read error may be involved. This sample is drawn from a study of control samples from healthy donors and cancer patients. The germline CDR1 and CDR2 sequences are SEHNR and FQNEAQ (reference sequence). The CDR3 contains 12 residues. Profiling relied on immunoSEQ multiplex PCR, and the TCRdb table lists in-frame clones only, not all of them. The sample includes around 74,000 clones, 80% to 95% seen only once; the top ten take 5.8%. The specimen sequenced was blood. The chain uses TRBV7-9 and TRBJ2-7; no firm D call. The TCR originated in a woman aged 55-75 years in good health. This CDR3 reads CASSLGGEGPSF. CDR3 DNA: TGTGCCAGCAGCTTAGGTGGGGAAGGCCCCTCGTTC.